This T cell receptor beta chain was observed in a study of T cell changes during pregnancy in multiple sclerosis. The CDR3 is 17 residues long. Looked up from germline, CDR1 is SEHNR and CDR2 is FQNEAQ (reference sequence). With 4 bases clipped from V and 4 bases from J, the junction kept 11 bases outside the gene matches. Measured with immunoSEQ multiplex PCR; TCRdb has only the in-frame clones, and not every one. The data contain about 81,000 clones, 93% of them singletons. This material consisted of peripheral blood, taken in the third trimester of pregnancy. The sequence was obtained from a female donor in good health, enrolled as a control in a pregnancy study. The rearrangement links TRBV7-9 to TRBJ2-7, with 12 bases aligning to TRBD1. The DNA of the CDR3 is TGTGCCAGCAGCTCCCCGAGCGGGACAGGGGGCGGGTACGAGCAGTACTTC. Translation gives CASSSPSGTGGGYEQYF.